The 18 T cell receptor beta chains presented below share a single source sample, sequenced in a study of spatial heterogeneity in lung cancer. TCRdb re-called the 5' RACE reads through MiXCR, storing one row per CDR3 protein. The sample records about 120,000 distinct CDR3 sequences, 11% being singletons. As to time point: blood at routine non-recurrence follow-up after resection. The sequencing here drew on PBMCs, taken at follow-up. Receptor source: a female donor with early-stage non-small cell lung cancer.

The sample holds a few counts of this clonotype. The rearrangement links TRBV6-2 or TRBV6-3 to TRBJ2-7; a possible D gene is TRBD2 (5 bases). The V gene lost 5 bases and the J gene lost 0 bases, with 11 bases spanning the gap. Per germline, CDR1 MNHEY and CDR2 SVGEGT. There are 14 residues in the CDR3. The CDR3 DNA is TGTGCCAGCAGTGGACTGGGGAACTCCTACGAGCAGTACTTC. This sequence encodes CASSGLGNSYEQYF.

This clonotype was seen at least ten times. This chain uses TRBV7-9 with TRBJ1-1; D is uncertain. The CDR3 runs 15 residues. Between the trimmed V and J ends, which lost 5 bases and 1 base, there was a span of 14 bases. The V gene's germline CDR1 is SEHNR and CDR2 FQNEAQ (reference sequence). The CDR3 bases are TGTGCCAGCAGCGTAGGCGGCAGCCAGAACACTGAAGCTTTCTTT. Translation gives CASSVGGSQNTEAFF.

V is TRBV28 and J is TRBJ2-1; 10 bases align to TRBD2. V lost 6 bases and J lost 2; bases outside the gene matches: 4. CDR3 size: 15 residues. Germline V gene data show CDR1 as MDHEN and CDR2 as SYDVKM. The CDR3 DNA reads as TGTGCCAGCAGGCCAGCGGGAGGGCCCTACAATGAGCAGTTCTTC. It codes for CASRPAGGPYNEQFF.

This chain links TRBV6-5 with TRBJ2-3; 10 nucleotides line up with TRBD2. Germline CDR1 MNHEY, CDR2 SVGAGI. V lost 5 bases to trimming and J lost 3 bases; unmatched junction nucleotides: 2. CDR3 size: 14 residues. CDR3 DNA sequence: TGTGCCAGCAGTACTAGCGGGAAAACAGATACGCAGTATTTT. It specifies CASSTSGKTDTQYF.

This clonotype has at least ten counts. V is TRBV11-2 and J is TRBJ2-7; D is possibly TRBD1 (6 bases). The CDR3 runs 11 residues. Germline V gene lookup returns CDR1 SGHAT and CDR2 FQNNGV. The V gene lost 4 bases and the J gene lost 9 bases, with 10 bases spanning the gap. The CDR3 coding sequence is TGTGCCAGCAGCTCCGGGGACACGCAGTACTTC. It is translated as CASSSGDTQYF.

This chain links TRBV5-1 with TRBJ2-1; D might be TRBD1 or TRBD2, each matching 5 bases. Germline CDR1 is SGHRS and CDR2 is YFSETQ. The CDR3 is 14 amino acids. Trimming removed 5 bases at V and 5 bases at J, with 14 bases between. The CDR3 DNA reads TGCGCCAGCAGTCGGGACCCCAACAACAATGAGCAGTTCTTC. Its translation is CASSRDPNNNEQFF.

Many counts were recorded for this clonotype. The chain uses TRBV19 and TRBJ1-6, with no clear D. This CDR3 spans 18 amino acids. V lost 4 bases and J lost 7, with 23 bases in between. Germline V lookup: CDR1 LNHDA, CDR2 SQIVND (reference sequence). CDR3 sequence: CASSNGGLRRYENSPLHF. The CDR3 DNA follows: TGTGCCAGTAGTAACGGCGGACTGAGGAGATACGAAAATTCACCCCTCCACTTT. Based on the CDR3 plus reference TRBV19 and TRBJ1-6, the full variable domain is DGGITQSPKYLFRKEGQNVTLSCEQNLNHDAMYWYRQDPGQGLRLIYYSQIVNDFQKGDIAEGYSVSREKKESFPLTVTSAQKNPTAFYLCASSNGGLRRYENSPLHFGNGTRLTVT.

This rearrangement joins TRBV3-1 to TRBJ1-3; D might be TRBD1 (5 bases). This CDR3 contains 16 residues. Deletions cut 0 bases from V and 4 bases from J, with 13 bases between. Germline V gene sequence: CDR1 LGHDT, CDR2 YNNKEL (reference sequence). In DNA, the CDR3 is TGTGCCAGCAGCCAAGAAGGGTCCGACAGAGGAAACACCATATATTTT. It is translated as CASSQEGSDRGNTIYF.

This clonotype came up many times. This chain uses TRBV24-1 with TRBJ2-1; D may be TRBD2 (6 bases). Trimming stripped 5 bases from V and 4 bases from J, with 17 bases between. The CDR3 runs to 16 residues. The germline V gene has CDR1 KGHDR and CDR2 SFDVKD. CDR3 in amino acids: CATSGGVSPPYNEQFF. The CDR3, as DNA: TGTGCCACCAGTGGGGGGGTAAGTCCACCTTACAATGAGCAGTTCTTC.

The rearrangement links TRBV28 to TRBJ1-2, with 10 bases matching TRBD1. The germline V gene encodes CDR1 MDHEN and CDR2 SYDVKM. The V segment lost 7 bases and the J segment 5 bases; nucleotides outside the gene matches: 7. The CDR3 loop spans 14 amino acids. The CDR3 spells CASNFRGQGYGYTF. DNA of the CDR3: TGTGCCAGCAATTTTAGGGGACAGGGGTATGGCTACACCTTC.

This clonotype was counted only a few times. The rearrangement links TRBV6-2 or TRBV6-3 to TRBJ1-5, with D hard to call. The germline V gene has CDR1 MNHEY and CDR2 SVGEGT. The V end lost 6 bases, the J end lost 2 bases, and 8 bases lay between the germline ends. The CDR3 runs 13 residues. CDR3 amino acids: CASRRDGNQPQHF. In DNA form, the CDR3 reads TGTGCCAGCAGAAGAGACGGCAATCAGCCCCAGCATTTT.

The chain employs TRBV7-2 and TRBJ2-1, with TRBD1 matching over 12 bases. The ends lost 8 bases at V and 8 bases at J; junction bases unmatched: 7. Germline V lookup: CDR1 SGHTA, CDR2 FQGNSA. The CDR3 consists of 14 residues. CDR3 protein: CASGPGQGAYEQFF. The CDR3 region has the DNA TGTGCCAGCGGGCCGGGACAGGGGGCATATGAGCAGTTCTTC.

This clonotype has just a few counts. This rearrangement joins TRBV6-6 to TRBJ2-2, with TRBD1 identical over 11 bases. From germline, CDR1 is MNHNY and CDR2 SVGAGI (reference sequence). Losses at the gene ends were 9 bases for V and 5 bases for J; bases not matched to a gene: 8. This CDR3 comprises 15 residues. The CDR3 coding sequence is TGTGCCAGTAAAGGACAGGGGGCGAGAACCGGGGAGCTGTTTTTT. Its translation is CASKGQGARTGELFF.

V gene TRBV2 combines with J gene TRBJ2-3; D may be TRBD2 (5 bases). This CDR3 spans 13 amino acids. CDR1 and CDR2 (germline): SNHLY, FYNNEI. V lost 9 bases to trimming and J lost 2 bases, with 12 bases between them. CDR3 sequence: CASSGLFTDTQYF. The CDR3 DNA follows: TGTGCCAGTTCAGGACTCTTCACAGATACGCAGTATTTT.

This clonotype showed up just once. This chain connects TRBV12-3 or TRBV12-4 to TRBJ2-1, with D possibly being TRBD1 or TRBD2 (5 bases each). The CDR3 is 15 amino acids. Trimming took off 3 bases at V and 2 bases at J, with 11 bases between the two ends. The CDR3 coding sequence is TGTGCCAGCAGTTTCCGGGACCTCGCCTACAATGAGCAGTTCTTC. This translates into CASSFRDLAYNEQFF.

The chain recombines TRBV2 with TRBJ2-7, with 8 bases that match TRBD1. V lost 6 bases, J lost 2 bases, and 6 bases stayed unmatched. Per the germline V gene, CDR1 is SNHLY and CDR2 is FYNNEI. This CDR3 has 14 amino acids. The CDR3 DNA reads TGTGCCAGCAGCCCCGGACAGGGCACCTACGAGCAGTACTTC. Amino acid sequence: CASSPGQGTYEQYF.

CDR3 nucleotide sequence: TGTGCCAGCAGATCCACTCCTGGTAGAGGGTCACACGATGAGCAGTTCTTC. Translation gives CASRSTPGRGSHDEQFF. V gene TRBV6-2 or TRBV6-3 combines with J gene TRBJ2-1, with D possibly being TRBD2 (5 bases). CDR3 length: 17 residues. The germline gives CDR1 MNHEY, CDR2 SVGEGT. Trimming shortened V by 6 bases and J by 8 bases, and 26 bases separated the two germline ends.

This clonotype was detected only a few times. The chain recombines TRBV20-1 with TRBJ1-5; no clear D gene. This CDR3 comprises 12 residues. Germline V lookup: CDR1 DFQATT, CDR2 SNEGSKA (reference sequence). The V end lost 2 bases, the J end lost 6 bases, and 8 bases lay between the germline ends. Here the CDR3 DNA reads TGCAGTGCTAGAAGGTCGGGTCAGCCCCAGCATTTT. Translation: CSARRSGQPQHF.